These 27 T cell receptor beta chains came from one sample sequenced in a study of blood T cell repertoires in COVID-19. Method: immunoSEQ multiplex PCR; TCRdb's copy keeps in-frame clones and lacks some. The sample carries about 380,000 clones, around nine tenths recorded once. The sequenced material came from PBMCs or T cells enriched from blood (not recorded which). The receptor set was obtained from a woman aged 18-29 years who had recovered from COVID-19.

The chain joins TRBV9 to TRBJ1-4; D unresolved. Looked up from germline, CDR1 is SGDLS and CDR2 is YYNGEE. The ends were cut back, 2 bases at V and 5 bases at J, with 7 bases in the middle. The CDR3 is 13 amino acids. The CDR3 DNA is TGTGCCAGCAGCGTCCGGGAGAATGAAAAACTGTTTTTT. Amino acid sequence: CASSVRENEKLFF.

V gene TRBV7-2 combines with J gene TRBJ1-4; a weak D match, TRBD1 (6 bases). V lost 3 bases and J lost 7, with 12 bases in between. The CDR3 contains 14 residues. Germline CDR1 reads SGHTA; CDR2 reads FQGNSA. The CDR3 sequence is CASSFQGSSEKLFF. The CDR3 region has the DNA TGTGCCAGCAGCTTCCAGGGGTCGAGTGAAAAACTGTTTTTT.

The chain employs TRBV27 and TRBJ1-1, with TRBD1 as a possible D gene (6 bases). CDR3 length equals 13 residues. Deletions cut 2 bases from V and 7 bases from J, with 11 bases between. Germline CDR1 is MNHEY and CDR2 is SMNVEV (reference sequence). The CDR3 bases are TGTGCCAGCAGTTTAAACAGGGTCGGTGAAGCTTTCTTT. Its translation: CASSLNRVGEAFF.

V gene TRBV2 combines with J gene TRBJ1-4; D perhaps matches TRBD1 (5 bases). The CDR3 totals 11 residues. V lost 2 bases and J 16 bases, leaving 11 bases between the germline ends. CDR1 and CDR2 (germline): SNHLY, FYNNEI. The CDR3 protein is CASSESGYWFF. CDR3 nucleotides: TGTGCCAGCAGTGAATCAGGGTATTGGTTTTTT.

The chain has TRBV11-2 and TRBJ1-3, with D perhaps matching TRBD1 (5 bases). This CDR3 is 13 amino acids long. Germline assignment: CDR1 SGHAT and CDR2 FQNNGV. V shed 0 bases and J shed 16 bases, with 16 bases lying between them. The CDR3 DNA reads TGTGCCAGCAGCTTAGAGCCCGGTGGGGGAGGGTATTTT. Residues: CASSLEPGGGGYF.

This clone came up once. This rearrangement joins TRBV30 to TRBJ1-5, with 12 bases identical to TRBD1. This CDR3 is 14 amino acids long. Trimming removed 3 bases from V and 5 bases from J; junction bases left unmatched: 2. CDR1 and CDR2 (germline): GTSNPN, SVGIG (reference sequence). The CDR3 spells CAWRGQGADQPQHF. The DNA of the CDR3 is TGTGCCTGGAGGGGACAGGGGGCTGATCAGCCCCAGCATTTT.

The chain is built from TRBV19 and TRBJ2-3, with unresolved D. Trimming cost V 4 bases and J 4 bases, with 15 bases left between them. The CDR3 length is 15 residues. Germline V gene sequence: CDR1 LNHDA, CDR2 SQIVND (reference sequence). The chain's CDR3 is CASSNTQVGADTQYF. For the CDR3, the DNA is TGTGCCAGTAGTAATACGCAGGTGGGCGCAGATACGCAGTATTTT.

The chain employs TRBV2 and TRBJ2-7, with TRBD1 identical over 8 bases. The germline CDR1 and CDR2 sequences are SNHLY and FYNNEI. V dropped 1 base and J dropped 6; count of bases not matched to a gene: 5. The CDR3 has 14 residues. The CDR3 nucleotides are TGTGCCAGCAGTGAAGGGACAGGGAGAGGCGAGCAGTACTTC. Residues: CASSEGTGRGEQYF.

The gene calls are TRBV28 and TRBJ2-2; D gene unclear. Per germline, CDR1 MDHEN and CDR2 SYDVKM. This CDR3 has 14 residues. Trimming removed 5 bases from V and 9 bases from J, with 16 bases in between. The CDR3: CASSPSDKFWELFF. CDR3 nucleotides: TGTGCCAGCAGTCCCTCTGACAAGTTTTGGGAGCTGTTTTTT.

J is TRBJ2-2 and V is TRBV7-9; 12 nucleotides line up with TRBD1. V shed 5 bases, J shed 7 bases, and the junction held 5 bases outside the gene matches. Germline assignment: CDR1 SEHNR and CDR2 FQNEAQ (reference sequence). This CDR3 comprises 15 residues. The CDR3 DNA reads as TGTGCCAGCAGCCCGGGACAGGGGGCAGACGGGGAGCTGTTTTTT. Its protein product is CASSPGQGADGELFF.

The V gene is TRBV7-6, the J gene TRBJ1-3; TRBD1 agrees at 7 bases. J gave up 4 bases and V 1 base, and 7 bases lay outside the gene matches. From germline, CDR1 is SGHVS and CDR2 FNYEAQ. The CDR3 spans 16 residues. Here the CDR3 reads CASSLERTGEGNTIYF. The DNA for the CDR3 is TGTGCCAGCAGCTTAGAGAGGACAGGAGAAGGAAACACCATATATTTT.

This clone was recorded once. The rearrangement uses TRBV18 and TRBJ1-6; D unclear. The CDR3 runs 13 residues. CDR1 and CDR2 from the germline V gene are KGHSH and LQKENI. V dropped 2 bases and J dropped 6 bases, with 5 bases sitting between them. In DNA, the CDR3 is TGTGCCAGCTCACCAGGAGTTAATTCACCCCTCCACTTT. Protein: CASSPGVNSPLHF.

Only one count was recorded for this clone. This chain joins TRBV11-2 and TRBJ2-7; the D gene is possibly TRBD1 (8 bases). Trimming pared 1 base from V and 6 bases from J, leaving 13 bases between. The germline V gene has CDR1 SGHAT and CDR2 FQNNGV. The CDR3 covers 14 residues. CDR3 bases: TGTGCCAGCAGCTTAGTGACAGGGGAGGGCGAGCAGTACTTC. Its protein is CASSLVTGEGEQYF. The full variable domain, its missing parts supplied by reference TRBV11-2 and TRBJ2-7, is EAGVAQSPRYKIIEKRQSVAFWCNPISGHATLYWYQQILGQGPKLLIQFQNNGVVDDSQLPKDRFSAERLKGVDSTLKIQPAKLEDSAVYLCASSLVTGEGEQYFGPGTRLTVT.

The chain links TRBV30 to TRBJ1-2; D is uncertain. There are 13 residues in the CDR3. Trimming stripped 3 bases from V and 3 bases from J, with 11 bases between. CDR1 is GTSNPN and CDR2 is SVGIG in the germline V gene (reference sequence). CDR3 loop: CAWSRGIDYGYTF. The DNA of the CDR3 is TGTGCCTGGAGCAGAGGGATTGACTATGGCTACACCTTC.

This chain's CDR3 is CASSYSTGRKAFF. The CDR3 DNA sequence: TGTGCCAGCAGTTACTCGACAGGACGAAAAGCTTTCTTT. The chain employs TRBV6-2 or TRBV6-3 and TRBJ1-1; maybe TRBD1 (6 bases). Trimming took 0 bases from V and 9 from J, leaving 11 bases between them. Germline loops: CDR1 MNHEY, CDR2 SVGEGT. The CDR3 is 13 amino acids.

CDR3 nucleotides: TGCAGTGCTCGTCTTTCCTATGGCTACACCTTC. Its protein is CSARLSYGYTF. V usage is TRBV20-1 and J usage is TRBJ1-2; D unclear. Germline V gives CDR1 DFQATT, CDR2 SNEGSKA (reference sequence). The CDR3 runs to 11 residues. The V end lost 5 bases, the J end lost 4 bases, and 8 bases lay between the germline ends.

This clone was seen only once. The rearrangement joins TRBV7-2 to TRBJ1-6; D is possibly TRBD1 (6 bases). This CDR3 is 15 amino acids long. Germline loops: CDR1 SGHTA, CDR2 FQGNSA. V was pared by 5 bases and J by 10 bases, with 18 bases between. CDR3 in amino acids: CASSPTGWESSPLHF. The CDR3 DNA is TGTGCCAGCAGCCCTACAGGGTGGGAGTCCTCACCCCTCCACTTT.

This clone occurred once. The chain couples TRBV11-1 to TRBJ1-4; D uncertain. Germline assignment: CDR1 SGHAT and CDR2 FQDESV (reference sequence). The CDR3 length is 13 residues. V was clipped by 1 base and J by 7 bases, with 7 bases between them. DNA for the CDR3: TGTGCCAGCAGCTTAGGCGCCGTTGAAAAACTGTTTTTT. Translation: CASSLGAVEKLFF.

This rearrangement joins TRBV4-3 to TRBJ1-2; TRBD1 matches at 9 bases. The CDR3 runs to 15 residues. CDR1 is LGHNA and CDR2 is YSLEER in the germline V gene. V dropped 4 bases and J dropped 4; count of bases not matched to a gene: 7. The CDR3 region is CASSPDRGIAYGYTF. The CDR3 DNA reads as TGCGCCAGCAGCCCCGACAGGGGGATTGCCTATGGCTACACCTTC.

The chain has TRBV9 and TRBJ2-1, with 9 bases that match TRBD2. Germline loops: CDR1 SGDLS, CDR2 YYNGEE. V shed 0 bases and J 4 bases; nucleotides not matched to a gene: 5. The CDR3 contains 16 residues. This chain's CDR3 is CASSVEPAGGYNEQFF. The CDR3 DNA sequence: TGTGCCAGCAGCGTAGAACCAGCGGGGGGTTACAATGAGCAGTTCTTC.

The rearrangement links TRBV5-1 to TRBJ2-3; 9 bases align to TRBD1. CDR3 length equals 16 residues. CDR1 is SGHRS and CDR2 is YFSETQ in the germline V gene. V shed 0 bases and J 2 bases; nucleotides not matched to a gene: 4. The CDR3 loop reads CASSLEGTGYTDTQYF. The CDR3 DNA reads TGCGCCAGCAGCTTGGAGGGGACAGGGTACACAGATACGCAGTATTTT.

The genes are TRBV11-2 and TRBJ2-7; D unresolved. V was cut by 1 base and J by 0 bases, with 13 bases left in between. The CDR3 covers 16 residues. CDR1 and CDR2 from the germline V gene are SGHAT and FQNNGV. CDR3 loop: CASSLVRYRTSYEQYF. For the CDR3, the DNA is TGTGCCAGCAGCTTAGTACGTTACAGAACCTCCTACGAGCAGTACTTC. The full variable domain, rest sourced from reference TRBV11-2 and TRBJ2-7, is EAGVAQSPRYKIIEKRQSVAFWCNPISGHATLYWYQQILGQGPKLLIQFQNNGVVDDSQLPKDRFSAERLKGVDSTLKIQPAKLEDSAVYLCASSLVRYRTSYEQYFGPGTRLTVT.

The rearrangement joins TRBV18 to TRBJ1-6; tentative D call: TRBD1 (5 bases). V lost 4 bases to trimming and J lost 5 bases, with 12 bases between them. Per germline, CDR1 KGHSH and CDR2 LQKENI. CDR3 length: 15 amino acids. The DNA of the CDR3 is TGTGCCAGCTCACTAAGACAGCCAAATAATTCACCCCTCCACTTT. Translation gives CASSLRQPNNSPLHF.

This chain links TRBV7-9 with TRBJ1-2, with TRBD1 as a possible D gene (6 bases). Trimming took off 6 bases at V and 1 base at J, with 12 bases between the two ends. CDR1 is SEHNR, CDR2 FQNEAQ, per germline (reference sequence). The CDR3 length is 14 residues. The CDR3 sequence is CASSSDRINYGYTF. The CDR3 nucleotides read TGTGCCAGCAGTTCCGACAGGATTAACTATGGCTACACCTTC.

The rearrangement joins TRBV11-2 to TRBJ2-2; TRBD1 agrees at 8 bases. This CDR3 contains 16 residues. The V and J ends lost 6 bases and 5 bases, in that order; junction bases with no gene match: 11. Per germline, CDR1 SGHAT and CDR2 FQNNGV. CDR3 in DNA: TGTGCCAGCAGACTCCAGGGGGCTGTAGGGACCGGGGAGCTGTTTTTT. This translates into CASRLQGAVGTGELFF.

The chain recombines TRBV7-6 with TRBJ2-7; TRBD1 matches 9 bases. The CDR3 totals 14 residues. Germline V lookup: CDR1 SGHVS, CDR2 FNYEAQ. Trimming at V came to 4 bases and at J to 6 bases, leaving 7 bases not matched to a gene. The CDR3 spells CASSWDRVASEQYF. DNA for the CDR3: TGTGCCAGCAGCTGGGACAGGGTAGCTTCCGAGCAGTACTTC.

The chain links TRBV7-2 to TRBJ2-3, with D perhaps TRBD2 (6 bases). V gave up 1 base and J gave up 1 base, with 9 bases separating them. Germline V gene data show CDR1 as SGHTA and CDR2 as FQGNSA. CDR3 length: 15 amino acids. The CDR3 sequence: CASSLGGDGTDTQYF. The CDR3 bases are TGTGCCAGCAGCTTAGGCGGGGACGGCACAGATACGCAGTATTTT.